This TCR beta chain was sequenced for a study of neurological immune-mediated disorders. Findings and limits, study-wide: CDR3 amino acid sequences found in expanded clones were never shared across subjects, suggesting private repertoires in all groups.

Time point denoted: longitudinal time-point 1 (baseline). Unsorted libraries were prepared from 2 million PBMCs held at -80 C. With 10-nucleotide random UMIs, 5'RACE was used to make the cDNA. One entry per CDR3 protein results from TCRdb running MiXCR on the 5' RACE reads. The table records more than 70,000 distinct CDR3 sequences, 10% to 13% of them present only once. This clonotype was seen many times. What it recognizes is unknown. V was shortened by 5 bases and J by 5 bases, with 10 bases between the two germline ends. The CDR3 is made up of 12 amino acids. Per germline, CDR1 SGHRS and CDR2 YFSETQ.

Sequenced sample: PBMCs. The rearrangement joins TRBV5-1 to TRBJ2-5; the D is unclear. The origin of this receptor is a man aged 25 to 40 in good health. CDR3 sequence reads: CASRPHGETQYF. The CDR3 DNA follows: TGCGCCAGCAGGCCCCACGGTGAGACCCAGTACTTC.